A selection of T cell receptor beta chains follows, all from one sample in a study of blood T cell repertoires in COVID-19. Using immunoSEQ multiplex PCR, the repertoire was profiled, and TCRdb retains in-frame clones only, with some absent. The table has fewer than 250,000 clones, over 70% seen once. The sequenced sample consisted of peripheral blood. All receptors derive from a man between 60 and 70 years old with acute or convalescent COVID-19. CDR3s include the opening cysteine and the closing phenylalanine or tryptophan. A D gene is named only where the DNA matches it firmly. A row's size may be missing; if present it is once, few, many or a size class.

clone_size d_call j_call v_call cdr3_nt cdr3_aa
- - TRBJ1-2 TRBV3-1/TRBV3-2 TGTGCCAGCAGCCAAAGCTCCTACTATGGCTACACCTTC CASSQSSYYGYTF
- - TRBJ2-1 TRBV27 TGTGCCAGCAGTTTAACGTCAGGGTCCTACAATGAGCAGTTCTTC CASSLTSGSYNEQFF
- - TRBJ2-7 TRBV5-5 TGTGCCAGCAGCTTGGGACCTACTGGGAGTTACTACGAGCAGTACTTC CASSLGPTGSYYEQYF
- - TRBJ2-1 TRBV9 TGTGCCAGCAGCGTGGGAGGTGAGCAGTTCTTC CASSVGGEQFF
- TRBD2 TRBJ2-1 TRBV20-1 TGCAGTGCTAGTTCTAGCGGGAGCGGTGAGCAGTTCTTC CSASSSGSGEQFF
- TRBD2 TRBJ2-1 TRBV19 TGTGCCAGTAGTATACCCCTGTTATGGGGGGGGACGCACAATGAGCAGTTCTTC CASSIPLLWGGTHNEQFF
- - TRBJ1-4 TRBV7-6 TGTGCCAGCAGCTTAGCGCCCCACAGGGAGGGAGAAAAACTGTTTTTT CASSLAPHREGEKLFF
- - TRBJ1-1 TRBV12-3/TRBV12-4 TGTGCCAGCAGCGCACATTTTGGCACTGAAGCTTTCTTT CASSAHFGTEAFF
few TRBD1 TRBJ2-6 TRBV19 TGTGCCAGTAGCAACCTGGGGACGTTGGACAGGGGGAATGGGGCCAACGTCCTGACTTTC CASSNLGTLDRGNGANVLTF
- TRBD1 TRBJ1-3 TRBV3-1/TRBV3-2 TGTGCCAGCGGGACAGCCCCTGGAAACACCATATATTTT CASGTAPGNTIYF
- TRBD2 TRBJ2-3 TRBV27 TGTGCCAGCAGTACCCGGGGGCTAGCGGGAGCTGCAGATACGCAGTATTTT CASSTRGLAGAADTQYF
- TRBD2 TRBJ2-7 TRBV27 TGTGCCAGCAGTTTGGGAACTAGCGGTCCCTACGAGCAGTACTTC CASSLGTSGPYEQYF
- TRBD2 TRBJ2-5 TRBV2 TGTGCCAGCAGTTCTCGGACTAGCGGGGGGTACCAAGAGACCCAGTACTTC CASSSRTSGGYQETQYF
few - TRBJ2-1 TRBV7-9 TGTGCCAGCAGCTCAATGGCAGGGGAGCCCTACAATGAGCAGTTCTTC CASSSMAGEPYNEQFF
- - TRBJ1-1 TRBV11-3 TGTGCCAGCAGCTCCAACGAGGAGACTGAAGCTTTCTTT CASSSNEETEAFF
- - TRBJ1-2 TRBV10-2 TGCGCCAGCAGTGAGTCAGTACAACCCGGGGGCTATGGCTACACCTTC CASSESVQPGGYGYTF
- - TRBJ2-1 TRBV2 TGTGCCAGCAGTGAATATCGTCAGGCCCCCTACAATGAGCAGTTCTTC CASSEYRQAPYNEQFF
- - TRBJ1-5 TRBV6-5 TGTGCCAGCAGTACACAGGGTGGTCAGCCCCAGCATTTT CASSTQGGQPQHF
- - TRBJ1-2 TRBV6-2/TRBV6-3 TGTGCCAGCAGTAATCGGTACAGGGCGGCCTATGGCTACACCTTC CASSNRYRAAYGYTF
- TRBD1 TRBJ1-2 TRBV7-9 TGTGCCAGCAGCCCCGGGACAGATGGCTACACCTTC CASSPGTDGYTF
- - TRBJ1-5 TRBV7-2 TGTGCCAGCAGCTTAGCGCGGGTTGGTAATCAGCCCCAGCATTTT CASSLARVGNQPQHF
- TRBD2 TRBJ2-7 TRBV23-1 TGCGCCAGCAGTCATCCGCGGGGGGTTGGGCAGTACTTC CASSHPRGVGQYF
- - TRBJ2-7 TRBV19 TGTGCCAGTAGTATAGGGCCCGCGTCCCGGGGATACGAGCAGTACTTC CASSIGPASRGYEQYF
- - TRBJ1-4 TRBV7-9 TGTGCCAGCAGCTCAACGGCGACCGGGGAAAAACTGTTTTTT CASSSTATGEKLFF
many - TRBJ1-2 TRBV7-9 TGTGCCAGCAGCTTAGAACACGTAACTAACTATGGCTACACCTTC CASSLEHVTNYGYTF
- - TRBJ2-1 TRBV12-5 TGTGCTAGTGGTTTGGTACTAGGTGAGCAGTTCTTC CASGLVLGEQFF
- TRBD1 TRBJ1-5 TRBV15 TGTGCCACCAGCGCCGACAGGGTAGGTCAGCCCCAGCATTTT CATSADRVGQPQHF
- TRBD2 TRBJ2-1 TRBV30 TGTGCCGGACGACGGAGCGGGACCTACAATGAGCAGTTCTTC CAGRRSGTYNEQFF
- TRBD1 TRBJ2-7 TRBV5-8 TGTGCCAGCAGCCCCCTACCGGGACAGGGGGACTACGAGCAGTACTTC CASSPLPGQGDYEQYF
- TRBD1 TRBJ1-4 TRBV19 TGTGCCAGTAGTCGGACAGGGGGGATTGAAAAACTGTTTTTT CASSRTGGIEKLFF
many TRBD2 TRBJ2-2 TRBV5-1 TGCGCCAGCAGCCCGGTGTCTAGCGGGAACACCGGGGAGCTGTTTTTT CASSPVSSGNTGELFF
- - TRBJ2-3 TRBV6-4 TGTGCCAGCAGTGCGCGAAGCACAGATACGCAGTATTTT CASSARSTDTQYF
- TRBD1 TRBJ1-4 TRBV5-1 TGCGCCAGCAGCGTATCCGGGACAGGGGACGAAAAACTGTTTTTT CASSVSGTGDEKLFF
- - TRBJ2-7 TRBV3-1/TRBV3-2 TGTGCCAGCAGCTATTGGACAGATACCCTCCCTCGCGAGCAGTACTTC CASSYWTDTLPREQYF
- - TRBJ1-5 TRBV7-2 TGTGCCAGCAGCTTAACAGGGATCAATCAGCCCCAGCATTTT CASSLTGINQPQHF
- - TRBJ1-5 TRBV18 TGTGCCAGCTCACCGGCCACGGGAGATCAGCCCCAGCATTTT CASSPATGDQPQHF
once TRBD2 TRBJ2-5 TRBV5-1 TGCGCCAGCACCCCAGGACTAGCGGGGGGGGAAGAGACCCAGTACTTC CASTPGLAGGEETQYF
once TRBD1 TRBJ2-3 TRBV5-1 TGCGCCAGCAGCTCACAGGGGACAGATACGCAGTATTTT CASSSQGTDTQYF
- - TRBJ2-4 TRBV7-2 TGTGCCAGCAGCAAAACGGGTCCTCTAGCCAAAAACATTCAGTACTTC CASSKTGPLAKNIQYF
- - TRBJ1-2 TRBV7-3 TGTGCCAGCAGCTTAATCGGTACAGGATATGGCTACACCTTC CASSLIGTGYGYTF
- - TRBJ1-1 TRBV19 TGTGCCAGTAGTCCTCGGGTAGTCCCTGAAGCTTTCTTT CASSPRVVPEAFF
- - TRBJ1-5 TRBV10-3 TGTGCCAGCGGTAGAGAACAGCCCCAGCATTTT CASGREQPQHF
- - TRBJ2-1 TRBV3-1/TRBV3-2 TGTGCCAGCGCCCCAACTTACTCCTACAATGAGCAGTTCTTC CASAPTYSYNEQFF
- - TRBJ1-3 TRBV15 TGTGCCACCAGTAATACTGGAAACACCATATATTTT CATSNTGNTIYF
- TRBD1 TRBJ1-3 TRBV6-1 TGTGCCAGCAGTCAGACAGGGACTAGCGGAAACACCATATATTTT CASSQTGTSGNTIYF
few - TRBJ1-6 TRBV4-1 TGCGCCAGCAGCCAGGGGGCGAACTCACCCCTCCACTTT CASSQGANSPLHF